These T cell receptor beta chains were read from a single sample in a study of CD8 T cells in ankylosing spondylitis. TCRdb passed the 5' RACE reads through MiXCR, listing each CDR3 protein once. The table records 180,000 or so distinct CDR3 sequences, under 14% of them present only once. Sequencing input: blood, either unsorted or a sorted T cell fraction (not recorded which). All receptors come from a male donor with ankylosing spondylitis or in good health (not recorded which). CDR3s include the opening cysteine and the closing phenylalanine or tryptophan. The D gene is left open where the match is weak. A clone size is listed for some rows: how often the clone was seen (once, few, many), or a class if it is expanded.

TRBD2,TRBV28,TRBJ2-3,many,TGTGCCAGCAGTTTATGGACTAGCGGGGGGGCGGATACGCAGTATTTT,CASSLWTSGGADTQYF
TRBD1,TRBV30,TRBJ1-4,many,TGTGCCTGGAACTACAGGGGAGCGGAAAAACTGTTTTTT,CAWNYRGAEKLFF
-,TRBV3-1,TRBJ2-3,many,TGTGCCAGCAGCCATAGGGAAGCAGATACGCAGTATTTT,CASSHREADTQYF
-,TRBV12-3/TRBV12-4,TRBJ1-6,many,TGTGCCAGCACCCAGGGCTCCTATAATTCACCCCTCCACTTT,CASTQGSYNSPLHF
-,TRBV12-3/TRBV12-4,TRBJ1-3,many,TGTGCCAGCAGTTGGAGGACGAGCTCTGGAAACACCATATATTTT,CASSWRTSSGNTIYF
TRBD1,TRBV2,TRBJ2-7,few,TGTGCCAGCAATTCTAGACAGGGGGCCGCCTACGAGCAGTACTTC,CASNSRQGAAYEQYF
TRBD1,TRBV6-2/TRBV6-3,TRBJ2-7,-,TGTGCCAGCAGTTCGTACAGGGGGCGCGACTACGAGCAGTACTTC,CASSSYRGRDYEQYF
TRBD1,TRBV20-1,TRBJ2-1,many,TGCAGTGCTAGAGGAACAGGGGGCGTTCGTAATGAGCAGTTCTTC,CSARGTGGVRNEQFF
-,TRBV6-1,TRBJ2-3,-,TGTGCCAGCAGACGGGACCGACTTGGTGCAGATACGCAGTATTTT,CASRRDRLGADTQYF
-,TRBV7-9,TRBJ2-2,few,TGTGCCAGCAGCTTAGCGCGGAATAGCCGGAGCCCCGGGGAGCTGTTTTTT,CASSLARNSRSPGELFF
TRBD2,TRBV5-1,TRBJ2-2,-,TGCGCCAGCAGCCGACTAGCGGTTACGAACACCGGGGAGCTGTTTTTT,CASSRLAVTNTGELFF
-,TRBV12-3/TRBV12-4,TRBJ1-6,-,TGTGCCAGCAGTTTAGTCCCGTCACCCCTCCACTTT,CASSLVPSPLHF
-,TRBV27,TRBJ1-5,many,TGTGCCAGCAGTTCTCCAGGGGATAATCAGCCCCAGCATTTT,CASSSPGDNQPQHF
-,TRBV20-1,TRBJ2-7,many,TGCAGTGCCGCGCGCCCGGGCAGGCCCTACGAGCAGTACTTC,CSAARPGRPYEQYF
TRBD1,TRBV20-1,TRBJ1-2,-,TGCAGTGCCGGGCAGGCAGGGGGAGGCTATGGCTACACCTTC,CSAGQAGGGYGYTF
-,TRBV5-1,TRBJ2-1,many,TGCGCCAGCAGCAGTTTATCAGGGAGATCCCACAATGAGCAGTTCTTC,CASSSLSGRSHNEQFF
TRBD2,TRBV5-5,TRBJ2-1,many,TGTGCCAGCAGCTGGTCAGCGGGGTCCACCCGCCAGGCCAATGAGCAGTTCTTC,CASSWSAGSTRQANEQFF
TRBD1,TRBV5-4,TRBJ2-5,-,TGTGCCAGCAGCGGGGTGGGACAGGGGGCAAAGACCCAGTACTTC,CASSGVGQGAKTQYF
-,TRBV18,TRBJ2-1,few,TGTGCCAGCTCACCACCGAGAGGAATCTCCTACAATGAGCAGTTCTTC,CASSPPRGISYNEQFF
TRBD1,TRBV20-1,TRBJ1-2,-,TGCAGTGCTGACAGGGACGAAAGCTATGGCTACACCTTC,CSADRDESYGYTF
TRBD2,TRBV5-1,TRBJ2-1,many,TGCGCCAGCAGCTTAGGAGCGGGAGCCATCTACAATGAGCAGTTCTTC,CASSLGAGAIYNEQFF
TRBD1,TRBV5-5,TRBJ1-3,many,TGTGCCAGCAGCTCCGGGACAGTGCCTGCGTACTCTGGAAACACCATATATTTT,CASSSGTVPAYSGNTIYF
-,TRBV12-3/TRBV12-4,TRBJ2-5,many,TGTGCCAGCAGTTATACCAGCCAAGAGACCCAGTACTTC,CASSYTSQETQYF
TRBD2,TRBV20-1,TRBJ2-2,many,TGCAGTGCTAGGACCTCTAGCGGGGTCGACACCGGGGAGCTGTTTTTT,CSARTSSGVDTGELFF
-,TRBV15,TRBJ1-6,many,TGTGCCACCAGCAGAGATGGAGGGGGTTGGTTTAATTCACCCCTCCACTTT,CATSRDGGGWFNSPLHF
-,TRBV27,TRBJ1-1,many,TGTGCCAGCAGTTTATATGGGAATCGGATAAACACTGAAGCTTTCTTT,CASSLYGNRINTEAFF
TRBD2,TRBV5-1,TRBJ2-3,few,TGCGCCAGCAGCATCCCTACTAGCGGCAGCACAGATACGCAGTATTTT,CASSIPTSGSTDTQYF